This T cell receptor (beta chain) stems from a study of blood T cell repertoires in COVID-19. There are a few counts of this clone. Unmatched junction bases numbered 2, after V lost 1 base and J lost 0 bases. This CDR3 comprises 15 residues. CDR1 SQVTM and CDR2 ANQGSEA come from the germline V gene. This table comes from immunoSEQ multiplex PCR, and its TCRdb copy is limited to in-frame clones, with some not included. In the table there are roughly 400,000 clones, approximately 88% of which are singletons. This chain joins TRBV29-1 and TRBJ2-3; 9 nucleotides align to TRBD1. Sequencing input: PBMCs or T cells enriched from blood (not recorded which). This sequence was found in a woman in her forties with acute COVID-19. This CDR3 is CSVEGQGVSTDTQYF. The CDR3 nucleotides read TGCAGCGTTGAAGGACAGGGGGTTAGCACAGATACGCAGTATTTT.